One and the same sample provided the 6 T cell receptor beta chains below, sequenced in a study. Method: immunoSEQ multiplex PCR; TCRdb's copy keeps in-frame clones and lacks some. Of around 50,000 clones in the sample, more than 85% were seen once. The sample taken for sequencing was PBMCs. The receptor set was obtained from a man between 35 and 55 years old with rheumatoid arthritis.

This clone was counted only a few times. This CDR3 is CASSLELDYYEQYF. In DNA, the CDR3 is TGCGCCAGCAGCTTGGAGTTGGATTACTACGAGCAGTACTTC. This chain uses TRBV5-1 with TRBJ2-7; D call uncertain. V was trimmed by 0 bases and J by 3 bases, leaving 10 bases between them. Germline V gives CDR1 SGHRS, CDR2 YFSETQ. This CDR3 contains 14 residues.

The chain combines TRBV18 with TRBJ1-1, with D possibly matching TRBD1 (5 bases). CDR1 and CDR2 (germline): KGHSH, LQKENI. CDR3 size: 14 residues. The ends were cut back, 3 bases at V and 1 base at J, with 9 bases in the middle. The CDR3 DNA reads TGTGCCAGCTCACCTGGGACGGGGAACACTGAAGCTTTCTTT. It yields the protein CASSPGTGNTEAFF.

The rearrangement uses TRBV18 and TRBJ2-2; perhaps TRBD1 as D (5 bases). V dropped 0 bases and J dropped 6 bases, with 11 bases sitting between them. The CDR3 loop spans 15 amino acids. Germline CDR1 and CDR2: KGHSH and LQKENI. The CDR3 sequence is CASSPPVRDPGELFF. In DNA form, the CDR3 reads TGTGCCAGCTCACCACCAGTCAGGGATCCCGGGGAGCTGTTTTTT.

The CDR3 bases are TGTGCCAGCAGCCTACACCGGGGTGCGGGAACTAATGAAAAACTGTTTTTT. Its translation is CASSLHRGAGTNEKLFF. J is TRBJ1-4 and V is TRBV7-8; D is undetermined. Germline values: CDR1 SGHVS, CDR2 FQNEAQ. The V gene lost 5 bases and the J gene lost 1 base, with 17 bases spanning the gap. This CDR3 has 17 residues.

This chain connects TRBV10-3 to TRBJ2-3; the match to TRBD1 covers 10 bases. The ends lost 4 bases at V and 4 bases at J; junction bases unmatched: 8. The CDR3 contains 16 residues. The germline gives CDR1 ENHRY, CDR2 SYGVKD. CDR3 protein: CAISGSPGQGPDTQYF. DNA for the CDR3: TGTGCCATCAGTGGCTCTCCGGGACAGGGGCCAGATACGCAGTATTTT.

The chain recombines TRBV4-1 with TRBJ2-5; no clear D. Germline CDR1 reads MGHRA; CDR2 reads YSYEKL. CDR3 length: 15 residues. The ends were cut back, 1 base at V and 8 bases at J, with 17 bases in the middle. CDR3 DNA sequence: TGCGCCAGCAGCCAAGTTGGCCAGGTCAGGTCTACCCAGTACTTC. Translation gives CASSQVGQVRSTQYF.